A single sample gave rise to the 19 T cell receptor beta chains below, sequenced in a study of T-cell memory formation after mild COVID-19. TCRdb recomputed calls from the 5' RACE reads with MiXCR, one row per CDR3 protein. The sample yields about 400,000 distinct CDR3 sequences, 23% seen once. The sequencing sample was made of PBMCs or a T cell subset sorted from them (not recorded which). Source of these receptors: an adult woman who had mild COVID-19 (a few samples of this study predate the infection). Cell type and time point are not known.

This sequence joins TRBV10-3 and TRBJ2-2; 8 nucleotides line up with TRBD1. Germline CDR1 is ENHRY and CDR2 is SYGVKD. V gave up 2 bases and J gave up 3 bases; unmatched junction bases: 5. This CDR3 contains 16 residues. This chain's CDR3 is CAISETDREYTGELFF. The CDR3 coding sequence is TGTGCCATCAGTGAGACGGACAGGGAGTACACCGGGGAGCTGTTTTTT.

This clonotype was found once. This chain uses TRBV27 with TRBJ2-1; D is undetermined. Trimming pared 3 bases from V and 9 bases from J, leaving 12 bases between. From germline, CDR1 is MNHEY and CDR2 SMNVEV (reference sequence). The CDR3 spans 13 residues. Here the CDR3 reads CASSFSAGSEQFF. CDR3 coding DNA: TGTGCCAGCAGTTTTTCCGCAGGCAGTGAGCAGTTCTTC.

This clonotype was picked up a small number of times. The chain joins TRBV27 to TRBJ2-7, with 10 bases lining up with TRBD2. This CDR3 contains 14 residues. J was trimmed by 7 bases and V by 5 bases; bases with no gene match: 8. Germline CDR1 and CDR2: MNHEY and SMNVEV (reference sequence). CDR3 coding DNA: TGTGCCAGCAGTGTAACTAGCGGGGCAGTTGAGCAGTACTTC. Protein product: CASSVTSGAVEQYF.

A single count supports this clonotype. This chain links TRBV12-3 or TRBV12-4 with TRBJ2-1; 7 bases agree with TRBD2. The length of the CDR3 is 16 residues. Trimming took 3 bases from V and 1 from J; bases not matched to a gene: 6. The DNA for the CDR3 is TGTGCCAGCAGTTTCCCCAGGCGGGGGTCCTACAATGAGCAGTTCTTC. Its protein is CASSFPRRGSYNEQFF.

This clonotype occurred a few times. The chain has TRBV7-2 and TRBJ2-1; the D gene is possibly TRBD1 (5 bases). Trimming removed 1 base at V and 8 bases at J, with 12 bases between. Per the germline V gene, CDR1 is SGHTA and CDR2 is FQGNSA. This CDR3 spans 14 amino acids. CDR3 bases: TGTGCCAGCAGCTTAGTCAGGGCTGGTGATGAGCAGTTCTTC. Amino acid sequence: CASSLVRAGDEQFF.

This clonotype was seen only a few times. The chain employs TRBV7-9 and TRBJ2-2; D call uncertain. Trimming took off 9 bases at V and 3 bases at J, with 11 bases between the two ends. Germline V gene lookup returns CDR1 SEHNR and CDR2 FQNEAQ (reference sequence). The CDR3 has 13 residues. CDR3 loop: CASPQRDTGELFF. The DNA of the CDR3 is TGTGCCAGTCCCCAAAGAGACACCGGGGAGCTGTTTTTT.

The table lists this clonotype with a few counts. The chain links TRBV24-1 to TRBJ2-2, with 8 bases that match TRBD1. Germline loops: CDR1 KGHDR, CDR2 SFDVKD. CDR3 length: 16 residues. J gave up 1 base and V 4 bases, and 4 bases lay outside the gene matches. In nucleotides, the CDR3 is TGTGCCACCAGTGACCCAGGGGGCCAGAACACCGGGGAGCTGTTTTTT. Its protein product is CATSDPGGQNTGELFF.

There are a few counts of this clonotype. The V call is TRBV11-2, the J call TRBJ2-4, with TRBD1 matching 7 bases. With V trimmed by 1 base and J by 7 bases, 7 bases remained unmatched. Germline V gives CDR1 SGHAT, CDR2 FQNNGV. The CDR3 has 15 amino acids. CDR3 protein: CASSLVRGGRNIQYF. CDR3 nucleotide sequence: TGTGCCAGCAGCTTAGTTAGAGGGGGCAGGAACATTCAGTACTTC.

The rearrangement links TRBV5-1 to TRBJ2-3; the D is unclear. Germline V gene lookup returns CDR1 SGHRS and CDR2 YFSETQ. The V end was cut by 1 base, the J end by 2 bases, with 14 bases between. CDR3 length: 16 residues. CDR3 DNA sequence: TGCGCCAGCAGCTTGAGGGTTGGCGGCACCACAGATACGCAGTATTTT. The encoded protein is CASSLRVGGTTDTQYF.

This chain joins TRBV7-6 and TRBJ1-1; tentative D call: TRBD1 (5 bases). V dropped 10 bases and J dropped 5 bases, with 11 bases sitting between them. Germline V CDR1 and CDR2: SGHVS, FNYEAQ. The CDR3 has 11 residues. CDR3: CATGEGTEAFF. The DNA of the CDR3 is TGTGCCACCGGGGAGGGGACTGAAGCTTTCTTT.

This clonotype appeared many times. The chain employs TRBV7-2 and TRBJ2-3; 11 nucleotides align to TRBD2. Germline CDR1 is SGHTA and CDR2 is FQGNSA. This CDR3 is 15 amino acids long. V lost 4 bases and J lost 2; bases outside the gene matches: 2. In DNA form, the CDR3 reads TGTGCCAGCAGCTCTAGCGGGGGGCTCACAGATACGCAGTATTTT. Translation: CASSSSGGLTDTQYF.

V gene TRBV29-1 combines with J gene TRBJ2-7; tentative D call: TRBD1 (5 bases). The CDR3 contains 15 residues. Trimming pared 1 base from V and 2 bases from J, leaving 15 bases between. Germline CDR1 SQVTM, CDR2 ANQGSEA. The CDR3 is CSVEVPGKSPYEQYF. The CDR3 nucleotides read TGCAGCGTTGAAGTCCCAGGGAAATCCCCCTACGAGCAGTACTTC.

The chain is built from TRBV7-9 and TRBJ2-1; no clear D. Between the trimmed V and J ends, which lost 2 bases and 12 bases, there was a span of 11 bases. Germline CDR1 and CDR2: SEHNR and FQNEAQ (reference sequence). The CDR3 length is 12 residues. The chain's CDR3 is CASSLSGRPQFF. As DNA, the CDR3 is TGTGCCAGCAGCTTATCGGGTCGACCGCAGTTCTTC.

This clonotype has more than one count but fewer than ten. The genes are TRBV12-3 or TRBV12-4 and TRBJ2-7; 7 nucleotides line up with TRBD2. The CDR3 consists of 15 residues. V lost 1 base, J lost 2 bases, and 5 bases stayed unmatched. CDR3 sequence reads: CASSLGEGTAYEQYF. In DNA, the CDR3 is TGTGCCAGCAGTTTAGGGGAGGGAACGGCCTACGAGCAGTACTTC.

This clonotype has more than one count but fewer than ten. This chain links TRBV12-5 with TRBJ2-7, with unresolved D. This CDR3 is built from 11 residues. The germline V gene encodes CDR1 LGHNT and CDR2 FRNRAP. V was pared by 3 bases and J by 11 bases, with 11 bases between. CDR3 DNA: TGTGCTAGTGGTTTTGACCTGGAAGAGTACTTC. As protein: CASGFDLEEYF.

This clonotype was found once. The chain recombines TRBV29-1 with TRBJ2-1, with 8 bases lining up with TRBD1. Germline V lookup: CDR1 SQVTM, CDR2 ANQGSEA. Trimming took 7 bases from V and 9 from J; bases not matched to a gene: 11. This CDR3 spans 13 amino acids. The CDR3 sequence is CSGAGGDLGEQFF. The CDR3 DNA reads as TGCAGCGGGGCAGGGGGCGACCTGGGTGAGCAGTTCTTC.

The table lists this clonotype with a few counts. The V and J genes are TRBV5-4 and TRBJ2-4; D gene ambiguous. This CDR3 spans 12 amino acids. Trimming shortened V by 0 bases and J by 5 bases, and 3 bases separated the two germline ends. Germline V gives CDR1 SGHNT, CDR2 YYREEE (reference sequence). CDR3 sequence: CASSLGENIQYF. CDR3 DNA: TGTGCCAGCAGCTTGGGGGAAAACATTCAGTACTTC.

The gene calls are TRBV5-1 and TRBJ2-1; 7 nucleotides align to TRBD1. Trimming at V came to 4 bases and at J to 6 bases, leaving 10 bases not matched to a gene. CDR1 and CDR2 from the germline V gene are SGHRS and YFSETQ. This CDR3 has 15 amino acids. CDR3 loop: CASSIGTAGGNEQFF. CDR3 nucleotides: TGCGCCAGCAGCATCGGGACAGCTGGGGGCAATGAGCAGTTCTTC.

This clonotype was counted at least ten times. V is TRBV4-2 and J is TRBJ1-2, with 9 nucleotides matching TRBD1. Unmatched junction bases numbered 0, after V lost 4 bases and J lost 3 bases. Germline-derived CDR1 and CDR2 are LGHNA and YNFKEQ. The CDR3 sequence is 13 residues long. DNA for the CDR3: TGTGCCAGCAGCCGGGACAGGGACTATGGCTACACCTTC. Its protein is CASSRDRDYGYTF.